The source of this T cell receptor (beta chain) is a study of blood T cell repertoires in COVID-19. Study-level background: PBMCs, B-cell-depleted T cells, or T cells provided the cDNA or gDNA that made up the material.

As originally analysed: Amplification of reference gene primers provided the estimated nucleated cell counts. The data were produced by immunoSEQ multiplex PCR, yet TCRdb's version contains in-frame clones alone and is incomplete. The D gene and trimming were derived from the DNA, and the V and J assignments and clone size from that table. The sample includes nearly 250,000 clones, about 83% seen only once; the top ten take about 6%. This sequence was found in a woman aged 80 or over with COVID-19, enrolled during active disease. Sequencing input: peripheral blood.

The CDR3 sequence: CASSLQGGYEQYF. The CDR3 region has the DNA TGTGCCAGCAGCTTACAGGGGGGCTACGAGCAGTACTTC. The chain employs TRBV11-2 and TRBJ2-7; D possibly corresponds to TRBD1 (7 bases). Germline V gene sequence: CDR1 SGHAT, CDR2 FQNNGV. V was pared by 2 bases and J by 3 bases, with 8 bases between. The CDR3 spans 13 residues.